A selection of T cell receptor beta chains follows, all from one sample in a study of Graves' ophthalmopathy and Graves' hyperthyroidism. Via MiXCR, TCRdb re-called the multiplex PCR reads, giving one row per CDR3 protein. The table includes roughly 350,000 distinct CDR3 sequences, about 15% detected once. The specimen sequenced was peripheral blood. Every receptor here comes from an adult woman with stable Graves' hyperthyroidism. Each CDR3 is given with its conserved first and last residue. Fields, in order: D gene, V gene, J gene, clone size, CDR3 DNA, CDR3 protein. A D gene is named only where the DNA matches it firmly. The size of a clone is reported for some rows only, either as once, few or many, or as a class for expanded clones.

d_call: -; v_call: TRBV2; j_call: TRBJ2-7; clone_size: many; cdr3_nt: TGTGCCAGCACGCCTGAAATGGGCGAGCAGTACTTC; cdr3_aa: CASTPEMGEQYF
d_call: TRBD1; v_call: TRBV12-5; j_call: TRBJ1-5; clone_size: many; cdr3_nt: TGTGCTAGTGGTTCTCCCCAGAGTGGACAGGGGATAGTCCAGCCCCAGCATTTT; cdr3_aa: CASGSPQSGQGIVQPQHF
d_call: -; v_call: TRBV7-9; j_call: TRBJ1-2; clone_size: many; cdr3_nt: TGTGCCAGCAGCTTAGCCTCAGACAGGTTTAACTATGGCTACACCTTC; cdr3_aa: CASSLASDRFNYGYTF
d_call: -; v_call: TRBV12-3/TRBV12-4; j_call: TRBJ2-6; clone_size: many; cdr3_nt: TGTGCCAGCAGATCGCGGTTAGGGGCCAACGTCCTGACTTTC; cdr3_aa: CASRSRLGANVLTF
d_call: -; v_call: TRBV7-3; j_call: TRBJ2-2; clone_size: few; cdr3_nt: TGTGCCAGCAAACAAGCCACGAACACCGGGGAGCTGTTTTTT; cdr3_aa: CASKQATNTGELFF
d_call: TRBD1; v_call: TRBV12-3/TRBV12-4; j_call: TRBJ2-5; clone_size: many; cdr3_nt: TGTGCCAGCAGTAAGTCTCCGGGACAGCGAGGAGAGACCCAGTACTTC; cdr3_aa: CASSKSPGQRGETQYF
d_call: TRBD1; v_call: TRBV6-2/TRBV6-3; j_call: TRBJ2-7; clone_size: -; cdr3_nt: TGTGCCACCCGACAGGGTTCATACGAGCAGTACTTC; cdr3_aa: CATRQGSYEQYF
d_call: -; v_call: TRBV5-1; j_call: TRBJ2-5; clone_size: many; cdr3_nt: TGCGCCAGCAGCTTGGAGGCAGGGACCCTGGAGGAGACCCAGTACTTC; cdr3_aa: CASSLEAGTLEETQYF
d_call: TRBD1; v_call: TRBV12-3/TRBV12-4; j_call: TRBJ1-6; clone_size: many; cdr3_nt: TGTGCCAGCAGTCCGCCGACAGGGACAAATTCACCCCTCCACTTT; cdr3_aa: CASSPPTGTNSPLHF
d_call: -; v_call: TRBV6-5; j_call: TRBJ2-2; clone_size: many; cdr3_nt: TGTGCCAGCAGTTACTTTTCTCGGAAGAGTCCCACCGGGGAGCTGTTTTTT; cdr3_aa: CASSYFSRKSPTGELFF
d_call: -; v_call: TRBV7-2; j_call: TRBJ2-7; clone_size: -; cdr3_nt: TGTGCCAGCAGCTTAGCGCTGGGCAGATCCTACGAGCAGTACTTC; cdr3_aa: CASSLALGRSYEQYF
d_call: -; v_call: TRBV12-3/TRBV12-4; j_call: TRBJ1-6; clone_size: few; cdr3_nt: TGTGCCAGCAGCGTGTCGACAGGTTCACCCCTCCACTTT; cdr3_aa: CASSVSTGSPLHF
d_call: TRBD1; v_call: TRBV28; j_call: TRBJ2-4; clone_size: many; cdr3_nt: TGTGCCAGCAGTCCCAGGACAGGGGGTAACATTCAGTACTTC; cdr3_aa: CASSPRTGGNIQYF
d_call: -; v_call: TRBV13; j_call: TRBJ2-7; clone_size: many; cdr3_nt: TGTGCCAGCAGCCCCGGACAAGCCCACTCCTACGAGCAGTACTTC; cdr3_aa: CASSPGQAHSYEQYF
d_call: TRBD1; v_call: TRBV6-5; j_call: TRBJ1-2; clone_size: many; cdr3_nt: TGTGCCAGCAGGACAGGGCAGGACTATGGCTACACCTTC; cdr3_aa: CASRTGQDYGYTF
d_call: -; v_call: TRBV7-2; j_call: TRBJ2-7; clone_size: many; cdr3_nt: TGTGCCAGCAGCTATTTAAATGCGAGGGAGCAGTACTTC; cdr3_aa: CASSYLNAREQYF
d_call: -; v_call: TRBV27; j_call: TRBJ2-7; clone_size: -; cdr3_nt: TGTGCCAGCAAGCGGCCGGGGGCGACCGAGCAGTACTTC; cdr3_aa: CASKRPGATEQYF
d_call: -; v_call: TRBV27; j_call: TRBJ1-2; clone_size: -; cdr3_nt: TGTGCCAGCAGTCCCGGGGGTCAGGCGACTATCTATGGCTACACCTTC; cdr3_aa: CASSPGGQATIYGYTF
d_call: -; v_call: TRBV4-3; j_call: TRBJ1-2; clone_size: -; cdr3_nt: TGCGCCAGCAGCCAACGGCAGGCCTATGGCTACACCTTC; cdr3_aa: CASSQRQAYGYTF
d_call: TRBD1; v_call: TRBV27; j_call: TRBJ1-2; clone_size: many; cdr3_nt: TGTGCCAGCGGAAGGACAGGGACCTATGGCTACACCTTC; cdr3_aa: CASGRTGTYGYTF
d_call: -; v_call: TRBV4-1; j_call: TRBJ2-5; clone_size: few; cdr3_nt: TGCGCCAGCAGCACACCGGAGACAGGACCCCAAGAGACCCAGTACTTC; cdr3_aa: CASSTPETGPQETQYF
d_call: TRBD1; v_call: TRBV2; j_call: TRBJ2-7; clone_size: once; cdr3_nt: TGTGCCAGCAGCAAGGACAGGGGCCAAACCTACGAGCAGTACTTC; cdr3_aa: CASSKDRGQTYEQYF
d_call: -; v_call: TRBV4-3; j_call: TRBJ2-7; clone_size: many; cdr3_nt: TGCGCCAGCAGCCAAATACCCTTC; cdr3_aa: CASSQIPF
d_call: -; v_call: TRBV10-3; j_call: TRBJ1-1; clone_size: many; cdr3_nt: TGTGCCATCAACCCGACGGGGAACACTGAAGCTTTCTTT; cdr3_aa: CAINPTGNTEAFF
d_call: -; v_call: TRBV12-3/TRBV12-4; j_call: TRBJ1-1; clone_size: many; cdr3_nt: TGTGCCAGCAGTTTAACCTATTCCAGCGGTGAAGCTTTCTTT; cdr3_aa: CASSLTYSSGEAFF
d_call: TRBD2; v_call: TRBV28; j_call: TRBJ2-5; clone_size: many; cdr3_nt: TGTGCCAGCAGCCCTCGATACGGGAGGACGGACTGGGGGGAGACCCAGTACTTC; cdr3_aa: CASSPRYGRTDWGETQYF
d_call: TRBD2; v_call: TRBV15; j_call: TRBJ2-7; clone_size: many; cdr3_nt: TGTGCCACCAGCAGACCCGGACTAGCGGGAGGATCGGGAGACGAGCAGTACTTC; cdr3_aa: CATSRPGLAGGSGDEQYF
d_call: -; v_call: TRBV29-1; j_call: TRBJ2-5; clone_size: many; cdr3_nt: TGCAGCGTGACCGGACCACAAGAGACCCAGTACTTC; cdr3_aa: CSVTGPQETQYF
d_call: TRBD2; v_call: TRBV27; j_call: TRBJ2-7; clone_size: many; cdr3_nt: TGTGCCAGCAGCTCCGGGACTAGTCTATACGAGCAGTACTTC; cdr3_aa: CASSSGTSLYEQYF
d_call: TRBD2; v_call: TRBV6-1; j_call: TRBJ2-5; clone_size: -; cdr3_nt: TGTTCCGGGGGGTCGTGGTACCAAGAGACCCAGTACTTC; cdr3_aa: CSGGSWYQETQYF
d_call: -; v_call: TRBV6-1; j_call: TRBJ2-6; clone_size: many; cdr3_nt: TGTGCCAGCAGGGACCTCGGGGCCAACGTCCTGACTTTC; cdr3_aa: CASRDLGANVLTF
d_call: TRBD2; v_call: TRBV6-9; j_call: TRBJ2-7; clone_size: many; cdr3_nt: TGTGCCAGCAGTTATCTTCATATTGGGCTAGCGGGACGACTAACAACCTACGAGCAGTACTTC; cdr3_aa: CASSYLHIGLAGRLTTYEQYF
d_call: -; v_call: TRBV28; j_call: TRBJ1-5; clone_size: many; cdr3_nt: TGTGCCAGCAGGGGGTGGGAGGCTGCCTCCCAGCATTTT; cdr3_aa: CASRGWEAASQHF
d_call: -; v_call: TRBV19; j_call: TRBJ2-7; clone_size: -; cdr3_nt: TGTGCCAGTAGCCCGACAGTCTCCTACGAGCAGTACTTC; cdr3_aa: CASSPTVSYEQYF
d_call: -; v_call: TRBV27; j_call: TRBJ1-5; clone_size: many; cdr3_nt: TGTGCCAGCAGTTTAACCCGGAGGAGCAATCAGCCCCAGCATTTT; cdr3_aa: CASSLTRRSNQPQHF
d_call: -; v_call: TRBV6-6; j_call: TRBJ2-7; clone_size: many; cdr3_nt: TGTGCCACGCGAGGGGGTAACTACGAGCAGTACTTC; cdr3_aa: CATRGGNYEQYF
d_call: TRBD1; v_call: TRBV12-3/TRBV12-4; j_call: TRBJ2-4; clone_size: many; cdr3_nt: TGTGCCAGCAGCCCCGGACAGGGGGTCCCAAACATTAAGTACTTC; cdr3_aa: CASSPGQGVPNIKYF
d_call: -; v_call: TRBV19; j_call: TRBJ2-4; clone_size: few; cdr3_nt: TGTGCCAGTAGTATCGGGGGTCTAGCCAAAAACATTCAGTACTTC; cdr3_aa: CASSIGGLAKNIQYF
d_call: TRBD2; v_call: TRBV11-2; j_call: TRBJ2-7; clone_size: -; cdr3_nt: TGTGCCAGCAGCAAAGTACCGCCGGGACTAGCGGTGAGGTACGAGCAGTACTTC; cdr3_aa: CASSKVPPGLAVRYEQYF
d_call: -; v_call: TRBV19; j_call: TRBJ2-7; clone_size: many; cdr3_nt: TGTGCCAGTAGTACCCCAGGGGTCTACGAGCAGTACTTC; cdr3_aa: CASSTPGVYEQYF
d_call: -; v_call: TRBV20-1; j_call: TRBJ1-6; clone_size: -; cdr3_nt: TGCAGTGCTAGAGATAGGGTGAGGGGGAATTCTTCACCCCTCCACTTT; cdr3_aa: CSARDRVRGNSSPLHF
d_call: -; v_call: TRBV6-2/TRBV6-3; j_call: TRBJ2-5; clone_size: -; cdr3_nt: TGTGCCAGCAGTTACTCTGGGGACAAGTACTTC; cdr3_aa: CASSYSGDKYF
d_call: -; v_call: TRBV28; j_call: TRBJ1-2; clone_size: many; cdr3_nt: TGTGCCACCAAGAACGTTGGGGACGGGGGGGGCGCCGCCTACACCTTC; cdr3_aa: CATKNVGDGGGAAYTF
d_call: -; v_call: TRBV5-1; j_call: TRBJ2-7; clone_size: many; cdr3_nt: TGCGCCAGCAGCCCCGCCGGGACGGAGCAGTACTTC; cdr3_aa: CASSPAGTEQYF
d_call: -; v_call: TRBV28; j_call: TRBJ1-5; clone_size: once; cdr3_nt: TGTGCCAGCAGTTGGTCAGGTCGGGATAGCAATCAGCCCCAGCATTTT; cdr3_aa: CASSWSGRDSNQPQHF
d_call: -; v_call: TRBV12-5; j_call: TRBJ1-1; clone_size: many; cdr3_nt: TGTGCTAGTGGTCTCCACCGGGCAGACACTGAAGCTTTCTTT; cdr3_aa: CASGLHRADTEAFF
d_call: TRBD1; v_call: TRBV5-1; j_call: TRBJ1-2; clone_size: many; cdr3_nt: TGCGCCAGCAGCTCGGGGGACAGGCCAAACTATGGCTACACCTTC; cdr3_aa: CASSSGDRPNYGYTF
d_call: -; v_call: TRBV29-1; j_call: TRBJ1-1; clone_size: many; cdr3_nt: TGCAGCGTTGAACCCGGGGGCGGCGGGACTGAAGCTTTCTTT; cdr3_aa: CSVEPGGGGTEAFF
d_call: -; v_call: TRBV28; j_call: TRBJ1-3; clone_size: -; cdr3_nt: TGTGCCAGTACGTCCGGGACACAACCTGGAAACACCATATATTTT; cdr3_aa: CASTSGTQPGNTIYF
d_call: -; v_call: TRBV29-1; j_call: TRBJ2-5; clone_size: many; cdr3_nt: TGCAGCGTTGAAGATCAAGGGGCAGGGGAGACCCAGTACTTC; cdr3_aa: CSVEDQGAGETQYF
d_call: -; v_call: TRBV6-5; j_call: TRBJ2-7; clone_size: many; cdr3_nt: TGTGCCAGCAGTTACTCGCACACGTCGACAAGCGAGCAGTACTTC; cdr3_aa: CASSYSHTSTSEQYF
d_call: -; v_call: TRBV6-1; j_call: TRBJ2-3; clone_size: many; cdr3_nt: TGTGCCAGCAAGGTGGGAAACACAGATACGCAGTATTTT; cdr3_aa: CASKVGNTDTQYF
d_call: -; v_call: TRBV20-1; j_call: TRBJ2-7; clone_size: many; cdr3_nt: TGCAGTGCTAGAGACAGTAGCGGCTACGAGCAGTACTTC; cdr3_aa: CSARDSSGYEQYF
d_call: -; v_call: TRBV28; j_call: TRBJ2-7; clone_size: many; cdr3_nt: TGTGCCAGCAGTTTATTGCCGGGTGGGCAGTACTTC; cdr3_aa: CASSLLPGGQYF